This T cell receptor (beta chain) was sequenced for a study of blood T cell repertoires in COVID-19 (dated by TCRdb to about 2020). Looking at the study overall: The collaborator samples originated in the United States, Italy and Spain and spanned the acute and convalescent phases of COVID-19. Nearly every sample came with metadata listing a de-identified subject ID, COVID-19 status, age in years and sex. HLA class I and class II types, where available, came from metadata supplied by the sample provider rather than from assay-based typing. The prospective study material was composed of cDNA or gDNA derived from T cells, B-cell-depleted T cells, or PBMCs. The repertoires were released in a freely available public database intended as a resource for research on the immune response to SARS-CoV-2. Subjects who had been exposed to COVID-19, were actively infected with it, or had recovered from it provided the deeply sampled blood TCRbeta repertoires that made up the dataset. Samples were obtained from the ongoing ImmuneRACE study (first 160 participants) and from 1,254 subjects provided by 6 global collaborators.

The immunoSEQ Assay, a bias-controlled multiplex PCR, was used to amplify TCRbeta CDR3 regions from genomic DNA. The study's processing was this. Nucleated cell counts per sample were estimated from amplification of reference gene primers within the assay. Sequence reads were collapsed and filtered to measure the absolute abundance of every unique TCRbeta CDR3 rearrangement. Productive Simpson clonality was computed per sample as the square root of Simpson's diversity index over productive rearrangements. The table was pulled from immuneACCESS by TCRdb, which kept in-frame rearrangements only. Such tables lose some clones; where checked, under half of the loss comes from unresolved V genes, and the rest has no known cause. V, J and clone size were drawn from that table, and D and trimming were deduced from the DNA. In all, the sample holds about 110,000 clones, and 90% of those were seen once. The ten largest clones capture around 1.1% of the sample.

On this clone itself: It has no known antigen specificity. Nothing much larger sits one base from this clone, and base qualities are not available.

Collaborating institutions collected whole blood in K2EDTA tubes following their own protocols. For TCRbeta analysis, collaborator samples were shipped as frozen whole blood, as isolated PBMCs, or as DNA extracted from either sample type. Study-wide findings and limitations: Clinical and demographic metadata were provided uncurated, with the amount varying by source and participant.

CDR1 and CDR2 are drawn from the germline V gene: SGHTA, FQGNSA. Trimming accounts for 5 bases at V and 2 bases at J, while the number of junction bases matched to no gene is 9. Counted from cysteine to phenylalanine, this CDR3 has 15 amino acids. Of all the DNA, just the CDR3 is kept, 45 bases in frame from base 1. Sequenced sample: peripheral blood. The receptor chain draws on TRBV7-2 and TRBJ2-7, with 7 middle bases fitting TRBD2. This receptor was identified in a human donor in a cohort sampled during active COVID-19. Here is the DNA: TGTGCCAGCAGCCCCAGCGGGGCTTTCACCTACGAGCAGTACTTC. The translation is CASSPSGAFTYEQYF.